The clone carrying this TCR beta chain was detected only a few times. The data originate from a study of tumor-infiltrating lymphocytes in primary liver carcinoma. The researchers produced TCR beta cDNA from 450 to 600 ng total RNA with a constant-region primer. What produced the TCR beta libraries was three nested multiplex PCR rounds using slightly modified ARM-PCR. Amplification in the first two PCR rounds was performed using TRBV1-TRBV30 forward primers and a C-beta reverse primer for approximately 10 cycles each. TCRdb reprocessed the multiplex PCR reads via MiXCR and lists one record per CDR3 protein. The data hold some 120,000 distinct CDR3 sequences, with 60% to 80% observed a single time. From unsorted bulk tissue weighing about 20-32 mg, DNA and RNA were co-extracted. These patients lived with chronic HBV infection and had never been treated. Tumor samples were assessed, and every one had over 90% viable tumor cells.

V was pared by 2 bases and J by 4 bases, with 14 bases between. CDR3 length: 15 amino acids. Germline CDR1 reads MDHEN; CDR2 reads SYDVKM. The receptor was derived from a woman aged 60-75 years with primary liver carcinoma and hepatitis B virus infection. The specimen was liver tumor tissue from sampling region 3. Subset in this sample: tumor region T3, left-lateral pole. The gene calls are TRBV28 and TRBJ2-5; D could derive from TRBD1 or TRBD2 (5 bases each). The CDR3 spells CASSLGDRLGETQYF. The CDR3 DNA sequence: TGTGCCAGCAGTTTAGGGGACCGCCTGGGAGAGACCCAGTACTTC. Full variable domain (outside the CDR3, taken from reference TRBV28 and TRBJ2-5): DVKVTQSSRYLVKRTGEKVFLECVQDMDHENMFWYRQDPGLGLRLIYFSYDVKMKEKGDIPEGYSVSREKKERFSLILESASTNQTSMYLCASSLGDRLGETQYFGPGTRLLVL.